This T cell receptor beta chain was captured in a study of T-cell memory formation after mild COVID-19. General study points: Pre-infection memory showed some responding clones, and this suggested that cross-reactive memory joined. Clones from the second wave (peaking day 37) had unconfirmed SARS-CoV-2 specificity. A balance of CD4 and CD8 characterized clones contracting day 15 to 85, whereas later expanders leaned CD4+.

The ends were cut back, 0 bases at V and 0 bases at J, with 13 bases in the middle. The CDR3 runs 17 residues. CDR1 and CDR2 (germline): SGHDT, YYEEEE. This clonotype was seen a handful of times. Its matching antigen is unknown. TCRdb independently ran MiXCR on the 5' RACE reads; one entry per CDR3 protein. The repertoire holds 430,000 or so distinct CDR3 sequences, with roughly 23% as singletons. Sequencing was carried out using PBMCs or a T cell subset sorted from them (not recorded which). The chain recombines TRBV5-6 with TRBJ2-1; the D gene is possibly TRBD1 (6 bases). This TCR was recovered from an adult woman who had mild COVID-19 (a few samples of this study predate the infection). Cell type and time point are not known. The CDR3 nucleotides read TGTGCCAGCAGCTTGGGAGCTACAGGGCGCTCCTACAATGAGCAGTTCTTC. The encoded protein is CASSLGATGRSYNEQFF. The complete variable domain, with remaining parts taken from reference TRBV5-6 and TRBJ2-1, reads DAGVTQSPTHLIKTRGQQVTLRCSPKSGHDTVSWYQQALGQGPQFIFQYYEEEERQRGNFPDRFSGHQFPNYSSELNVNALLLGDSALYLCASSLGATGRSYNEQFFGPGTRLTVL.